The TCR beta chain described here comes from a study of blood T cell repertoires in COVID-19. This CDR3 is 11 amino acids long. The germline V gene encodes CDR1 GTSNPN and CDR2 SVGIG (reference sequence). Trimming shortened V by 4 bases and J by 6 bases, and 6 bases separated the two germline ends. Assay: immunoSEQ multiplex PCR; the TCRdb copy retains only in-frame clones and omits some. The table records about 340,000 clones, approximately 89% of them present only once. The chain uses TRBV30 and TRBJ2-2; TRBD1 might be the D (5 bases). Sequenced sample: peripheral blood. This TCR was sampled from a woman aged 18-29 years who had recovered from COVID-19. For the CDR3, the DNA is TGTGCCTGGACCAGGGCCGGGGAGCTGTTTTTT. Protein: CAWTRAGELFF.